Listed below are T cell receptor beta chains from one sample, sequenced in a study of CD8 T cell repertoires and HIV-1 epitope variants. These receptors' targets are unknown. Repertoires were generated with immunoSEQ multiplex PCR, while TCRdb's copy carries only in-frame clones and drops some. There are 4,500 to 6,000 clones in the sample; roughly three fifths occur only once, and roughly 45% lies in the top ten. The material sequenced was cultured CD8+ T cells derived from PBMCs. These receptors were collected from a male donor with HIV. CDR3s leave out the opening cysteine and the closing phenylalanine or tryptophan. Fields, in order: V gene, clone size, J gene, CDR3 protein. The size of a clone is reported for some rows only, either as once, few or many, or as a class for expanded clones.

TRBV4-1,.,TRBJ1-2,ASSLPGTDYGYT
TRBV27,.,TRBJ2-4,ASTQTSGEDVAKNIQY
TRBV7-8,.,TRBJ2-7,ASSSPWERNSYEQY
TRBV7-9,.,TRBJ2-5,ASSLETQY
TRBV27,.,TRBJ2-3,ASSLYALLGRGDLDTQY
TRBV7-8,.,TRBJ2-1,ASSLSQGISYNEQF
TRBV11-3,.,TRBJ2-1,ASSFQGGQGVNEQF
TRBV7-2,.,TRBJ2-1,ASSLEVRRDLGQF
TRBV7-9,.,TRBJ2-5,ASSPSGARGETQY
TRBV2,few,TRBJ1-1,ASSDWGNTEAF
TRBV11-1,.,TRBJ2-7,ASSARESYEQY
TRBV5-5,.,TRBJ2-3,ASSFVSGTDTQY
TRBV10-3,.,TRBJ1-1,AISESDREGTEAF
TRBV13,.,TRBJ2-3,ASSSSGSPTDTQY
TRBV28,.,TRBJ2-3,ASSFSSTSTDTQY
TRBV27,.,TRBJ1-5,ASSLWSNQPQH
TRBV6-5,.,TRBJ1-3,ASSYSGGPGNTIY
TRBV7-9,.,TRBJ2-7,ASSPDGIQAYEQY
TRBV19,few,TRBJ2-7,ASSIGLAGASYEQY
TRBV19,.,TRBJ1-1,ASSILGGDLAEAF
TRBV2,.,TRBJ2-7,ASSEGQGFFDEQY
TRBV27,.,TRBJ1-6,TSSRTGRGHNSPLH
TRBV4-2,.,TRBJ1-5,ASSQEVGGHQPQH
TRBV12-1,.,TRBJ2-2,ASSFERPTGELF
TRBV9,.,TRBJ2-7,ASSVVDSPYEQY
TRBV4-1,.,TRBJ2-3,ASSQSAQAADTQY
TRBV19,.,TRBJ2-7,ASSMGNIGYEQY
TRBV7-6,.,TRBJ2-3,ATAMGLLGTDTQY
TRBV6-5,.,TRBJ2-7,ACAGPPYEQY
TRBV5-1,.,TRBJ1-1,ASSLALGAGTEAF
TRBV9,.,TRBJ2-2,ASSVARGGTNTGELF
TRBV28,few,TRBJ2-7,ASNDRVIDEQY
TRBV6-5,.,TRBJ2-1,ASSPGGGEQF
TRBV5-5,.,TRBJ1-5,ASSLAWQTGQPQH
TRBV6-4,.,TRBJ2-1,ASSVAGGRNEQF
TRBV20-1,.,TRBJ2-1,SAAYNEQF
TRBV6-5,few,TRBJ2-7,ASTRTGTGEQY
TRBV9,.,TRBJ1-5,ASSVDGNQPQH
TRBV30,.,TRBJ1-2,AWSVVERNGYT
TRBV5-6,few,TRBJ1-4,ASSLAQEGEKLF
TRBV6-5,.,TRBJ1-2,ASRGSSNYGYT
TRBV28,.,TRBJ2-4,ASSPLVPNIQY